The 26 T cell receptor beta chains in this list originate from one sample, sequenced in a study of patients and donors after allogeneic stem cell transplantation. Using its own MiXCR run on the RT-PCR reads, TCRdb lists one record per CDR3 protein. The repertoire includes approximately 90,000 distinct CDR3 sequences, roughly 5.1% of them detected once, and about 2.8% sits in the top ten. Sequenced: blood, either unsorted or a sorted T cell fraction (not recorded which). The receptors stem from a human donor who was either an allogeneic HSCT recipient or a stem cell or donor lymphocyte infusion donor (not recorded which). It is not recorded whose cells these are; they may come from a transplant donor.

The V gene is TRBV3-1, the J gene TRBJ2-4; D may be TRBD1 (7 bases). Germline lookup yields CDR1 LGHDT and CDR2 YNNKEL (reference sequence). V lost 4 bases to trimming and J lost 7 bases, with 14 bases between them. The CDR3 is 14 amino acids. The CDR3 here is CASSLTSRGNIQYF. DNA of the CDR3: TGTGCCAGCAGCCTAACTAGCAGGGGGAACATTCAGTACTTC.

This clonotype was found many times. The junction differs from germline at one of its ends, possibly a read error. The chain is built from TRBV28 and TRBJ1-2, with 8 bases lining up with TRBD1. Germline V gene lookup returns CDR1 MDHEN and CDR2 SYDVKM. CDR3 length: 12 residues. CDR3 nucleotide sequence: TGTGCCAGCAGCACCCCAACAGGGGGACTTTATTTC. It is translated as CASSTPTGGLYF.

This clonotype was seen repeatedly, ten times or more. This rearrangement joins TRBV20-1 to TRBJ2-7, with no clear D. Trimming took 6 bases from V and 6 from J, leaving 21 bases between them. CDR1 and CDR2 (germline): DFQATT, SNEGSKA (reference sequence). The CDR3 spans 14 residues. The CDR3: CSAYLQNVRGEQYF. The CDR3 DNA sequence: TGCAGTGCCTACCTACAGAATGTACGAGGCGAGCAGTACTTC.

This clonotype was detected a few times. This chain's CDR3 is CSARDLGDYRGEQYF. The CDR3 nucleotides read TGCAGTGCTAGAGATCTTGGGGACTACAGGGGCGAGCAGTACTTC. V is TRBV20-1 and J is TRBJ2-7, with D perhaps matching TRBD1 or TRBD2 (7 bases each). The germline gives CDR1 DFQATT, CDR2 SNEGSKA (reference sequence). With 0 bases removed from V and 6 bases from J, the gap between germline ends came to 18 bases. The CDR3 covers 15 residues.

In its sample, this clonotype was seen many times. In DNA form, the CDR3 reads TGTGCCAGCAGCTTAATGGGACAGGGAGCTAATTCACCCCTCCACTTT. Its translation is CASSLMGQGANSPLHF. The chain joins TRBV7-9 to TRBJ1-6, with 9 bases that match TRBD1. The CDR3 is made up of 16 amino acids. V gave up 2 bases and J gave up 6 bases; unmatched junction bases: 5. CDR1 SEHNR and CDR2 FQNEAQ come from the germline V gene (reference sequence).

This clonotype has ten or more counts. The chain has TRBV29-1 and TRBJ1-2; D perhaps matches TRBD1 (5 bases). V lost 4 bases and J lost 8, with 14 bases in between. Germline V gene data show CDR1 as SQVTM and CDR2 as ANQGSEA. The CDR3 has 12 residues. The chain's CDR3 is CSVGVGRGGYTF. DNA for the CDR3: TGCAGCGTTGGGGTAGGGAGGGGCGGCTACACCTTC.

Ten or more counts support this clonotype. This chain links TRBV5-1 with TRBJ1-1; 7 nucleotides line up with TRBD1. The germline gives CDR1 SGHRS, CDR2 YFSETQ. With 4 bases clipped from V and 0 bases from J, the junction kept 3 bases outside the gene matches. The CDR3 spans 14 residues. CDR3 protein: CASSVGTVNTEAFF. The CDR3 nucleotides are TGCGCCAGCAGCGTAGGGACAGTGAACACTGAAGCTTTCTTT.

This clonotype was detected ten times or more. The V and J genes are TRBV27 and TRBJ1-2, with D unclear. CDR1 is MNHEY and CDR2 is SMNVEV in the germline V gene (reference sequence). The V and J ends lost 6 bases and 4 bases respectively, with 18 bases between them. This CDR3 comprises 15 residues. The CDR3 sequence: CASSPAGEGRYGYTF. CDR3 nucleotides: TGTGCCAGCAGCCCCGCGGGTGAGGGCCGCTATGGCTACACCTTC.

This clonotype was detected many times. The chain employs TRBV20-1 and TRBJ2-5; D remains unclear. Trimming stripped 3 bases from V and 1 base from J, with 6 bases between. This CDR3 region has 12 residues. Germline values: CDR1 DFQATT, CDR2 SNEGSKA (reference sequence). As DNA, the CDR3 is TGCAGTGCTAGGGCGACCCAAGAGACCCAGTACTTC. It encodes CSARATQETQYF.

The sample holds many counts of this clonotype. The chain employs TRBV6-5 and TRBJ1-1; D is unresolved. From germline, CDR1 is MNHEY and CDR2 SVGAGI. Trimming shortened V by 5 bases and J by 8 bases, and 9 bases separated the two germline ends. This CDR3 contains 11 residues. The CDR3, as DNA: TGTGCCAGCAGTCACAGCGCCGAAGCTTTCTTT. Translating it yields CASSHSAEAFF.

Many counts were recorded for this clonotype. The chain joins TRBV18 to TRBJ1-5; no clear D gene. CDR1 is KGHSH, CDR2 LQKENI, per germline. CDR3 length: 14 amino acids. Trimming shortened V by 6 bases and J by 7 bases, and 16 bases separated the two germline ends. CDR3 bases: TGTGCCAGCTCGACGGGTGGGGTCGGGCAGCCCCAGCATTTT. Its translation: CASSTGGVGQPQHF.

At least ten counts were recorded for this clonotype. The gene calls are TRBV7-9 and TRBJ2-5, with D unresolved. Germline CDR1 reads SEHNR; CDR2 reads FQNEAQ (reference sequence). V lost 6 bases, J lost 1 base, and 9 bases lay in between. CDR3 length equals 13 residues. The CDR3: CASRPGSQETQYF. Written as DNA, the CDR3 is TGTGCCAGCAGACCCGGAAGCCAAGAGACCCAGTACTTC.

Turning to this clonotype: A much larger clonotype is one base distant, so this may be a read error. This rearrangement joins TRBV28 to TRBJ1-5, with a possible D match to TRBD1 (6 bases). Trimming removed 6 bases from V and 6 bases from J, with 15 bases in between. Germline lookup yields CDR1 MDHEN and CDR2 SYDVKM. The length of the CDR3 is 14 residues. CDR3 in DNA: TGTGCCAGCAGACCGCCTGCCAGGGGTCAGCCCCAGCATTTT. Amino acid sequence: CASRPPARGQPQHF.

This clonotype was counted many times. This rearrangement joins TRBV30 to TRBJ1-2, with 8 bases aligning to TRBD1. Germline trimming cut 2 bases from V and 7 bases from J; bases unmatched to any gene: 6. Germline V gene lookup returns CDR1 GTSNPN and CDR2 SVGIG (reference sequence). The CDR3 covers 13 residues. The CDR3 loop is CAWSYGQGSGYTF. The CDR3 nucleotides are TGTGCCTGGAGTTACGGACAGGGAAGTGGCTACACCTTC. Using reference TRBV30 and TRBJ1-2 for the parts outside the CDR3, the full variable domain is SQTIHQWPATLVQPVGSPLSLECTVEGTSNPNLYWYRQAAGRGLQLLFYSVGIGQISSEVPQNLSASRPQDRQFILSSKKLLLSDSGFYLCAWSYGQGSGYTFGSGTRLTVV.

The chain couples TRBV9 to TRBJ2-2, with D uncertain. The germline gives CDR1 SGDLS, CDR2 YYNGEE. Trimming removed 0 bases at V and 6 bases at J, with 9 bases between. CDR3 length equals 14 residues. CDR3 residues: CASSVGLLPGELFF. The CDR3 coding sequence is TGTGCCAGCAGCGTAGGGCTATTACCCGGGGAGCTGTTTTTT.

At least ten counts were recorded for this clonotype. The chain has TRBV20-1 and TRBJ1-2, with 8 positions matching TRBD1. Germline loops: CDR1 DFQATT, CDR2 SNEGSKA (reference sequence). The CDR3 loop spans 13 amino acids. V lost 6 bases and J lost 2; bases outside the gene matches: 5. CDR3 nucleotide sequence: TGCAGTGCCCCGAGACAGGGGAACTATGGCTACACCTTC. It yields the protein CSAPRQGNYGYTF.

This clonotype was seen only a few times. The CDR3 bases are TGCAGTGCTCGGGACTTTACGAACACCGGGGAGCTGTTTTTT. It codes for CSARDFTNTGELFF. The rearrangement joins TRBV20-1 to TRBJ2-2, with D possibly TRBD2 on 6 matching bases. Trimming shortened V by 5 bases and J by 0 bases, and 10 bases separated the two germline ends. The CDR3 has 14 amino acids. CDR1 is DFQATT, CDR2 SNEGSKA, per germline (reference sequence).

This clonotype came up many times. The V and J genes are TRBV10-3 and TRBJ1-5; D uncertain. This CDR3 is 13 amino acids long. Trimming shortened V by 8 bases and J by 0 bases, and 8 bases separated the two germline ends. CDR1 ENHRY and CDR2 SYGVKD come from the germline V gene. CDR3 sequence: CAIAQDSNQPQHF. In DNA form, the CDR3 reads TGTGCCATCGCCCAAGATAGCAATCAGCCCCAGCATTTT.

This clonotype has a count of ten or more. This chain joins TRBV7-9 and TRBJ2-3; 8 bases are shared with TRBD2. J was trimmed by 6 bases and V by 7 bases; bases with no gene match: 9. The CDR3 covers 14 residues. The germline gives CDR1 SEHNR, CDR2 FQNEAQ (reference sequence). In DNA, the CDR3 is TGTGCCAGCACCGGGGCGGGGGGCGCGGATACGCAGTATTTT. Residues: CASTGAGGADTQYF.

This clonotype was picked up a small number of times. The CDR3 region is CASSQGENPGYTQYF. CDR3 nucleotide sequence: TGCGCCAGCAGCCAAGGGGAGAACCCGGGGTATACGCAGTATTTT. The rearrangement uses TRBV4-1 and TRBJ2-3; D is perhaps TRBD2 (5 bases). CDR3 length: 15 amino acids. Germline V gene lookup returns CDR1 MGHRA and CDR2 YSYEKL. V lost 1 base to trimming and J lost 7 bases, with 15 bases between them.

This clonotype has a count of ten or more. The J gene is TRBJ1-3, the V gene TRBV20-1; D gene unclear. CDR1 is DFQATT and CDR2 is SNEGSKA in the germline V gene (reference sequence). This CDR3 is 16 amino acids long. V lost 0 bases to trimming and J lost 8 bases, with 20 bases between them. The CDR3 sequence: CSARDGRVRSGDTIYF. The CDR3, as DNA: TGCAGTGCTAGAGATGGTAGGGTTCGATCGGGAGACACCATATATTTT.

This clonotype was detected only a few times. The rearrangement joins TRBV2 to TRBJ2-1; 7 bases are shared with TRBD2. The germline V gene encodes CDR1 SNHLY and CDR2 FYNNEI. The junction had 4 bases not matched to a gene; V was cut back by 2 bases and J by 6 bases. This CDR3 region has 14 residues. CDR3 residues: CASSESAGLNEQFF. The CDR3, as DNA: TGTGCCAGCAGTGAATCAGCGGGACTCAATGAGCAGTTCTTC.

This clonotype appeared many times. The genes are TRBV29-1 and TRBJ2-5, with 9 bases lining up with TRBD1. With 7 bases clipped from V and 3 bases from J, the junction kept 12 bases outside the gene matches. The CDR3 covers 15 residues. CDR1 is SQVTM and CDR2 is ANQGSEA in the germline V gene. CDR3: CSAMRGTGWEETQYF. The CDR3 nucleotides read TGCAGCGCCATGAGGGGGACAGGGTGGGAAGAGACCCAGTACTTC.

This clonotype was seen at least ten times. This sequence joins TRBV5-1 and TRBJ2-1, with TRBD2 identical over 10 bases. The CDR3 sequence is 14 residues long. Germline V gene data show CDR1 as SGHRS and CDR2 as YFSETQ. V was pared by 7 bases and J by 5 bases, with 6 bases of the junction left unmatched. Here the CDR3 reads CASSRTSGNNEQFF. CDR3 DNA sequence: TGCGCCAGCTCCCGGACTAGCGGTAACAATGAGCAGTTCTTC.

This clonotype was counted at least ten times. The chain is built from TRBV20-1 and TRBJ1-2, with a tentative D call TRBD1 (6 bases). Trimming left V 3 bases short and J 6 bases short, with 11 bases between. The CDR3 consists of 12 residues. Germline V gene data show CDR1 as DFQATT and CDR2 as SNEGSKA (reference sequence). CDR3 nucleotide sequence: TGCAGTGCTAGGGCGGGGGGCCATGGCTACACCTTC. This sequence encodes CSARAGGHGYTF.

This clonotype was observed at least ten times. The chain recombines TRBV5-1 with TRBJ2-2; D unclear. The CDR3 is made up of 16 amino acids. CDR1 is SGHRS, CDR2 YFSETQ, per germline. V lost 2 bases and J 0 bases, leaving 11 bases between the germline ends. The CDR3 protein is CASSFRRSSNTGELFF. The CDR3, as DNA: TGCGCCAGCAGCTTTAGGCGGAGCTCGAACACCGGGGAGCTGTTTTTT.